What follows are 8 T cell receptor beta chains derived from one specimen sequenced in a study of cytomegalovirus exposure and HLA in healthy donors. With 60 Vbeta and 13 Jbeta primers, the PCR was carried out. Generated by immunoSEQ multiplex PCR, the TCRdb table keeps only in-frame clones and is missing some. The repertoire holds roughly 200,000 clones, with around 83% as singletons. The sample taken for sequencing was PBMCs. These receptors all come from a woman younger than 35 in good health and CMV-seronegative.

The J gene is TRBJ1-3, the V gene TRBV9; D remains ambiguous. In germline, CDR1 is SGDLS, CDR2 YYNGEE. CDR3 length equals 15 residues. Trimming removed 0 bases from V and 0 bases from J, with 7 bases in between. This CDR3 reads CASSVDRFSGNTIYF. CDR3 sequence (DNA): TGTGCCAGCAGCGTAGACCGGTTCTCTGGAAACACCATATATTTT.

The chain uses TRBV5-4 and TRBJ2-1; 11 bases are a match to TRBD2. The V gene end was trimmed by 5 bases and the J gene end by 8 bases; junction bases not matched to a gene: 0. This CDR3 is 12 amino acids long. Germline values: CDR1 SGHNT, CDR2 YYREEE (reference sequence). DNA for the CDR3: TGTGCCAGCAGACTAGCGGGGGATGAGCAGTTCTTC. Its translation is CASRLAGDEQFF.

The chain links TRBV9 to TRBJ2-3; D not certain. Germline V gene sequence: CDR1 SGDLS, CDR2 YYNGEE. The CDR3 is 12 amino acids. V was cut by 2 bases and J by 5 bases, with 6 bases left in between. The CDR3 DNA follows: TGTGCCAGCAGCGTGAGAAAAGATACGCAGTATTTT. Encoded protein: CASSVRKDTQYF.

The rearrangement links TRBV10-2 to TRBJ2-5, with 8 bases that match TRBD1. CDR1 is WSHSY and CDR2 is SAAADI in the germline V gene. V trimming: 3 bases; J trimming: 5 bases; junction bases outside the gene matches: 11. The CDR3 is 16 amino acids. CDR3 amino acids: CASSDFSWQGAETQYF. The CDR3 nucleotides are TGCGCCAGCAGTGATTTCTCGTGGCAGGGGGCTGAGACCCAGTACTTC.

This clone was detected a few times. The chain recombines TRBV2 with TRBJ2-1; perhaps TRBD2 as D (5 bases). V was pared by 4 bases and J by 7 bases, with 14 bases between. Germline CDR1 and CDR2: SNHLY and FYNNEI. This CDR3 spans 14 amino acids. For the CDR3, the DNA is TGTGCCAGCAGTGCCCGAGAGGGTTGGAATGAGCAGTTCTTC. It codes for CASSAREGWNEQFF.

This rearrangement joins TRBV7-2 to TRBJ1-1, with D possibly TRBD1 on 5 matching bases. V dropped 3 bases and J dropped 2 bases, with 10 bases sitting between them. CDR3 length: 14 residues. CDR1 is SGHTA and CDR2 is FQGNSA in the germline V gene. The CDR3 is CASSFGGGNTEAFF. In nucleotides, the CDR3 is TGTGCCAGCAGCTTCGGGGGTGGAAACACTGAAGCTTTCTTT. Supplemented by reference TRBV7-2 and TRBJ1-1, the full variable domain reads GAGVSQSPSNKVTEKGKDVELRCDPISGHTALYWYRQSLGQGLEFLIYFQGNSAPDKSGLPSDRFSAERTGGSVSTLTIQRTQQEDSAVYLCASSFGGGNTEAFFGQGTRLTVV.

The chain couples TRBV30 to TRBJ2-3; D not resolved. The V gene's germline CDR1 is GTSNPN and CDR2 SVGIG (reference sequence). Trimming removed 1 base from V and 6 bases from J, with 11 bases in between. This CDR3 is 13 amino acids long. The CDR3 protein is CAWSAHPTDTQYF. For the CDR3, the DNA is TGTGCCTGGAGTGCCCACCCCACTGATACGCAGTATTTT.

The chain couples TRBV27 to TRBJ1-5, with 9 bases fitting TRBD1. The V gene's germline CDR1 is MNHEY and CDR2 SMNVEV (reference sequence). After removal of 5 bases from V and 6 bases from J, the junction contained 5 bases not matched to a gene. The CDR3 totals 14 residues. CDR3 in DNA: TGTGCCAGCAGTCCTACAGGGGGCAGTCAGCCCCAGCATTTT. Protein sequence: CASSPTGGSQPQHF.